The 14 T cell receptor beta chains given below trace back to one sample, sequenced in a study of OX40 agonist ivuxolimab in advanced cancers. Some clones are missing from TCRdb's copy, which holds only in-frame ones; the method was immunoSEQ multiplex PCR. The sample has 30,000 to 45,000 clones; around 77% are singletons. Sequencing used CD4+ or CD8+ T cells sorted from blood, obtained in a trial of the OX40 agonist ivuxolimab. Receptor source: an adult with an advanced solid tumor such as melanoma, head and neck, liver or kidney cancer.

The J gene is TRBJ1-4, the V gene TRBV6-1; D gene ambiguous. The CDR3 has 14 residues. Per the germline V gene, CDR1 is MNHNS and CDR2 is SASEGT. Trimming pared 2 bases from V and 4 bases from J, leaving 8 bases between. CDR3 loop: CASSELAINEKLFF. DNA of the CDR3: TGTGCCAGCAGTGAATTGGCTATTAATGAAAAACTGTTTTTT.

This clone has a single count. V is TRBV7-8 and J is TRBJ1-2; D is undetermined. The germline gives CDR1 SGHVS, CDR2 FQNEAQ. The V end was cut by 2 bases, the J end by 0 bases, with 7 bases between. The CDR3 totals 14 residues. DNA for the CDR3: TGTGCCAGCAGCTTAACCGGACCTAACTATGGCTACACCTTC. Translated: CASSLTGPNYGYTF.

The chain links TRBV12-5 to TRBJ2-2; the D is unclear. Germline CDR1 and CDR2: LGHNT and FRNRAP. Trimming took 4 bases from V and 5 from J, leaving 5 bases between them. The length of the CDR3 is 12 residues. This chain's CDR3 is CASGWGTGELFF. The CDR3 region has the DNA TGTGCTAGTGGTTGGGGAACCGGGGAGCTGTTTTTT. Full variable domain (missing parts from reference TRBV12-5 and TRBJ2-2): DARVTQTPRHKVTEMGQEVTMRCQPILGHNTVFWYRQTMMQGLELLAYFRNRAPLDDSGMPKDRFSAEMPDATLATLKIQPSEPRDSAVYFCASGWGTGELFFGEGSRLTVL.

V gene TRBV28 combines with J gene TRBJ1-1; TRBD1 matches at 7 bases. The germline gives CDR1 MDHEN, CDR2 SYDVKM. The length of the CDR3 is 16 residues. V shed 3 bases, J shed 3 bases, and the junction held 10 bases outside the gene matches. The CDR3 bases are TGTGCCAGCAGTTTGGCTACAGGGGCGCGGTACACTGAAGCTTTCTTT. This gives the protein CASSLATGARYTEAFF. The whole variable domain, remainder taken from reference TRBV28 and TRBJ1-1, is DVKVTQSSRYLVKRTGEKVFLECVQDMDHENMFWYRQDPGLGLRLIYFSYDVKMKEKGDIPEGYSVSREKKERFSLILESASTNQTSMYLCASSLATGARYTEAFFGQGTRLTVV.

This chain uses TRBV9 with TRBJ1-1; D gene unclear. The CDR3 spans 15 residues. Germline V lookup: CDR1 SGDLS, CDR2 YYNGEE. The V end was cut by 4 bases, the J end by 0 bases, with 13 bases between. For the CDR3, the DNA is TGTGCCAGCAGCTCAAAATCTGGGATGAACACTGAAGCTTTCTTT. Amino acid sequence: CASSSKSGMNTEAFF.

The chain uses TRBV15 and TRBJ2-3, with D possibly matching TRBD2 (7 bases). With 3 bases removed from V and 4 bases from J, the gap between germline ends came to 14 bases. The V gene's germline CDR1 is LNHNV and CDR2 YYDKDF (reference sequence). The CDR3 is 15 residues long. CDR3 protein: CATSSGGRLSDTQYF. CDR3 bases: TGTGCCACCAGCAGCGGGGGGCGTCTTTCAGATACGCAGTATTTT.

The V gene is TRBV6-1, the J gene TRBJ2-5, with 9 bases identical to TRBD2. Losses at the gene ends were 7 bases for V and 4 bases for J; bases not matched to a gene: 7. The CDR3 contains 14 residues. Germline V CDR1 and CDR2: MNHNS, SASEGT. The CDR3 DNA is TGTGCCAGCACCCGGCGGGGGGGCCCAGAGACCCAGTACTTC. This codes for CASTRRGGPETQYF.

Concerning this clone itself: A read error may account for a junction end that differs from germline. V is TRBV2 and J is TRBJ2-3; maybe TRBD2 (5 bases). The CDR3 runs to 14 residues. Germline V gives CDR1 SNHLY, CDR2 FYNNEI. CDR3 residues: CASFIARSPDTKYF. CDR3 DNA sequence: TGTGCCAGCTTCATAGCGAGAAGTCCTGATACGAAGTATTTT.

This clone has only one observation. J is TRBJ2-4 and V is TRBV4-1, with 7 bases fitting TRBD2. The V gene end was trimmed by 4 bases and the J gene end by 3 bases; junction bases not matched to a gene: 12. CDR3 size: 17 residues. The V gene's germline CDR1 is MGHRA and CDR2 YSYEKL. The CDR3 nucleotides read TGCGCCAGCAGCCCCTGGGAGGGCGGGACGGGCAAAAACATTCAGTACTTC. Translation: CASSPWEGGTGKNIQYF.

The table lists this clone with a few counts. The J gene is TRBJ1-1, the V gene TRBV9; TRBD1 is a possible D gene (5 bases). Trimming left V 0 bases short and J 3 bases short, with 15 bases between. Per germline, CDR1 SGDLS and CDR2 YYNGEE. This CDR3 has 16 amino acids. CDR3 region: CASSVGGEGEYTEAFF. The CDR3 DNA is TGTGCCAGCAGCGTAGGAGGGGAGGGAGAGTACACTGAAGCTTTCTTT. The whole variable domain, filled in from reference TRBV9 and TRBJ1-1, reads DSGVTQTPKHLITATGQRVTLRCSPRSGDLSVYWYQQSLDQGLQFLIQYYNGEERAKGNILERFSAQQFPDLHSELNLSSLELGDSALYFCASSVGGEGEYTEAFFGQGTRLTVV.

The rearrangement uses TRBV4-3 and TRBJ2-3; D is unresolved. Germline CDR1 and CDR2: LGHNA and YSLEER. The CDR3 loop spans 17 amino acids. Trimming pared 0 bases from V and 6 bases from J, leaving 19 bases between. CDR3 sequence reads: CASSQDPAEASADTQYF. DNA of the CDR3: TGCGCCAGCAGCCAAGACCCTGCCGAGGCGTCGGCCGATACGCAGTATTTT.

This chain connects TRBV5-8 to TRBJ2-7, with a possible D match to TRBD2 (6 bases). Germline V gives CDR1 SGHTS, CDR2 YDEGEE. The CDR3 spans 13 residues. V lost 0 bases, J lost 4 bases, and 8 bases lay in between. For the CDR3, the DNA is TGTGCCAGCAGCTTGGGGAGGGAGTACGAGCAGTACTTC. Translated, it gives CASSLGREYEQYF.

V is TRBV10-1 and J is TRBJ1-5; D remains unclear. This CDR3 spans 16 amino acids. With 4 bases removed from V and 0 bases from J, the gap between germline ends came to 13 bases. The germline V gene has CDR1 WNHNN and CDR2 SYGVQD (reference sequence). CDR3 DNA sequence: TGCGCCAGCAGTGGTTTCGGGATCCATAGCAATCAGCCCCAGCATTTT. The encoded protein is CASSGFGIHSNQPQHF.

The CDR3 region has the DNA TGCGCCAGCAGCCAAGAGGCCCAGGGACCAAACACTGAAGCTTTCTTT. This gives the protein CASSQEAQGPNTEAFF. The chain carries TRBV4-1 and TRBJ1-1; D might be TRBD1 (5 bases). Trimming pared 0 bases from V and 2 bases from J, leaving 13 bases between. This CDR3 contains 16 residues. Per germline, CDR1 MGHRA and CDR2 YSYEKL.